This note documents a single T cell receptor beta chain sequence. Antigen specificity is unknown. CDR3 length: 15 residues. Germline V gives CDR1 SGHVS, CDR2 FNYEAQ. Trimming left V 5 bases short and J 4 bases short, with 14 bases between. The sample belongs to a study of T cell repertoires in cytomegalovirus infection. Study-wide background: Well-studied HLA-B-restricted CMV epitopes were used in the study alongside recently identified HLA-C-restricted ones. Evidence of both CMV infection and a matching HLA type came from public TCR beta signatures.

Using its own MiXCR run on the reads, TCRdb lists one record per CDR3 protein. The sample contains hundreds of thousands of distinct CDR3 sequences, 31% of which appear only once. The study's findings and limits: Individuals carrying CMV plus the relevant HLA were identified by cumulative frequency of public TCR beta families.

The sequence was obtained from a human donor in good health (CMV status not recorded). Some clones in this sample may be carry-over from other donors' samples. The sample was cultured CD8+ T cells from PBMCs, taken from culture after CMV antigen stimulation. This rearrangement joins TRBV7-6 to TRBJ2-2; unclear D gene. The CDR3 coding sequence is TGTGCCAGCAGCCGGATTAGAACGGGCACCGGGGAGCTGTTTTTT. This translates into CASSRIRTGTGELFF.